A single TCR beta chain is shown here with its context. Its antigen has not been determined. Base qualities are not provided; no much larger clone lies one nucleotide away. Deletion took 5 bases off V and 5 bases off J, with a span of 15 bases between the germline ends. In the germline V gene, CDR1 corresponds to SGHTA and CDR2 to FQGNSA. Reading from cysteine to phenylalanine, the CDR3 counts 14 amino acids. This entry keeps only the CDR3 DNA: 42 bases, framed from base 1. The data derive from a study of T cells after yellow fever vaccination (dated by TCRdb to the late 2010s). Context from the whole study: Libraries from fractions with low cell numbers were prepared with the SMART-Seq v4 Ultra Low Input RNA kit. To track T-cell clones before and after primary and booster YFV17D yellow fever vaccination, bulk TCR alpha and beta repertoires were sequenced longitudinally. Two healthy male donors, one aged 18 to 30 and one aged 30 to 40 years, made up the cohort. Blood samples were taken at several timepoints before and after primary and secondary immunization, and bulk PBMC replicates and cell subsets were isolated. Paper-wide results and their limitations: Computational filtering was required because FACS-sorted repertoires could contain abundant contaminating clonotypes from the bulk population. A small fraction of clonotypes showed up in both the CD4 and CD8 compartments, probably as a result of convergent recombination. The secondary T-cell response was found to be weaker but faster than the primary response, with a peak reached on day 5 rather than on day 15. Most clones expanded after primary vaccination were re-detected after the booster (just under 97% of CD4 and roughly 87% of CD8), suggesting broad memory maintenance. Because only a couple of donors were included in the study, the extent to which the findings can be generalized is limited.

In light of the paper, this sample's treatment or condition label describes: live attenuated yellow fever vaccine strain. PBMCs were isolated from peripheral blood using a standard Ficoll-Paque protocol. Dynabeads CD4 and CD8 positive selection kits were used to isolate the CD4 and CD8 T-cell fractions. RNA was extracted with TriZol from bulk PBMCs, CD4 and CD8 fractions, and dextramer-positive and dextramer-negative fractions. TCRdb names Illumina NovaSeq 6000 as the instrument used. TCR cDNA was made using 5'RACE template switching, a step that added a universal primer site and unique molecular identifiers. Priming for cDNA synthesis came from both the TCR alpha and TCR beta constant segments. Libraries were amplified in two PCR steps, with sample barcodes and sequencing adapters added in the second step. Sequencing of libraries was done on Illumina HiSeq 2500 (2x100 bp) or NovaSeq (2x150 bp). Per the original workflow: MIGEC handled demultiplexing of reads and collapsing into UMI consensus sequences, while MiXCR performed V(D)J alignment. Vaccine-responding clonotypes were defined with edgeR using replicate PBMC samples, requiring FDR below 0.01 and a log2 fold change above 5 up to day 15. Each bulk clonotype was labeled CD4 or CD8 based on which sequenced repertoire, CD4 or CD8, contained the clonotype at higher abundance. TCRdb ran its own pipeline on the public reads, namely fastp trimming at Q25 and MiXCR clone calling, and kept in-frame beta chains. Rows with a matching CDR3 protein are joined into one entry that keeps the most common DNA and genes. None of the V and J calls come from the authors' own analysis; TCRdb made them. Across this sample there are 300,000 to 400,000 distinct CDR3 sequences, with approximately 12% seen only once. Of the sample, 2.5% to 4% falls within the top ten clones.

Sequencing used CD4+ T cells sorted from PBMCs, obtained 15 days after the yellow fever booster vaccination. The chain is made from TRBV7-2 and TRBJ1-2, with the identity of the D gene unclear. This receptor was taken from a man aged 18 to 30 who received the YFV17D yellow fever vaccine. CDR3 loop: CASSPDPSGYGYTF. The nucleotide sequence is TGTGCCAGCAGCCCGGACCCTTCCGGTTATGGCTACACCTTC.